This paragraph reports one T cell receptor beta chain. It has no known antigen specificity. Within one base of it there is no much larger clone, and no base qualities were kept. The data derive from a study of T cell responses to AZD1222 COVID-19 vaccine (dated by TCRdb to about 2021). Some background on the complete study: AZD1222 recipients with second doses at about 4 weeks or about 12 weeks were pooled, because spike-specific TCR depth and breadth did not differ between schedules. TCR sequencing was performed for roughly 240 trial participants, of whom about 200 were given two doses of AZD1222 and around 25 were given two doses of MenACWY control vaccine. Trial participants were enrolled by age into subgroups of 18-55, 56-69 and 70-plus years, and roughly 150, 30 and 60 TCR-sequenced participants, respectively, were included in these subgroups. Overall study results and their limits: Vaccine-associated CD4 TCRs spanned the whole spike protein, with dominant responses in regions 160-218 and 743-854. Conclusions about previously exposed vaccinees are limited because only a handful of AZD1222 recipients were SARS-CoV-2 seropositive at baseline. The 56-69-year group was small, and its depth increase did not reach significance, likely because of low power. Spike-specific TCR breadth and depth rose significantly after two AZD1222 doses compared with day 0 and with MenACWY recipients. Epitopes outside the regions mutated in the B.1.351 and B.1.1.7 variants were reportedly recognized by nearly half of the unique spike-specific TCRs. No day 14 peak-response samples were available, so repertoires were characterized only after the peak T cell response. Participants were mostly white British, with more females than males. The authors suggested clonal diversity may have been underestimated.

Explained via the paper, the time point label denotes: baseline before first vaccination. Vaccinee samples came from UK trials COV001 and COV002, including a single-blind randomized controlled phase 2/3 trial of AZD1222 (ChAdOx1 nCoV-19) in healthy adults. For TCRbeta chain sequencing, PBMC samples were collected from trial participants at day 0 and at day 28 after the second dose. Via the germline V gene, CDR1 is SGHTA and CDR2 FQGTGA. Trimming accounts for 2 bases at V and 4 bases at J, while the number of junction bases matched to no gene is 5. The CDR3 spans 15 residues, from the cysteine through the phenylalanine. The CDR3 DNA has 45 bases and is translated from base 1. The CDR3 regions of human TCRbeta chains were subjected to immunosequencing. Per the authors' processing: Repertoire TCRs were checked for matches against a reference library of SARS-CoV-2-specific TCRs that had been generated using the MIRA antigen-specificity platform. Breadth was defined as the fraction of unique TCRs that were SARS-CoV-2-associated. Depth was defined as the fraction of total T cells that were SARS-CoV-2-associated. Each spike-specific TCR was assigned to its reactive spike region and to a CD4 or CD8 class using the MIRA data. Log10-transformed breadth and depth values were compared by one-way ANOVA with Sidak's multiple comparisons tests. The clones in this table, taken by TCRdb from immuneACCESS, are in-frame only. Not every clone is retained; where verified, under half of the shortfall comes from an unresolved V gene, and the cause of the rest is unknown. V, J and clone size were drawn from that table, and D and trimming were deduced from the DNA. This sample holds roughly 110,000 clones; roughly 87% were observed only once. The top ten hold approximately 4.3% of the sample.

The rearrangement combines TRBV7-3 with TRBJ2-5; 9 central bases correspond to TRBD2. Sequencing was performed on peripheral blood, taken on day 0 of AZD1222 vaccination. The receptor comes from an adult in good health. The base sequence is TGTGCCAGCAGCTTAGTAGGACTAGCGTCAGAGACCCAGTACTTC. Its amino acids are CASSLVGLASETQYF.